The rows below give T cell receptor beta chains drawn from one sample of a study of CD8+ T cells in alopecia areata. Method: immunoSEQ multiplex PCR; TCRdb's copy keeps in-frame clones and lacks some. Of 190,000 or so clones listed, about three fifths are singletons. Sequences were derived from CD4+ T cells sorted from blood, sampled at week 24, from a patient treated with tofacitinib. These receptors were obtained from a human donor with alopecia areata. The CDR3 runs from the conserved cysteine through the conserved F or W. The order of the fields is V gene, D gene, CDR3 protein. D genes are given only for firm matches.

>TRBV20-1|NA
CSARFRETQYF
>TRBV4-1|NA
CASSQDTDTQYF
>TRBV7-2|TRBD1
CASTSDRVHTF
>TRBV5-1|NA
CASSLGVGETQYF
>TRBV2|NA
CASSGEDEQFF
>TRBV28|TRBD1
CASSPTGWETQYF
>TRBV7-2|TRBD2
CASSLGKLAGVESDTQYF
>TRBV5-1|TRBD2
CASSLSGRADGELFF
>TRBV4-3|NA
CASSQDGGQPQHF
>TRBV27|NA
CASSYRDQNTEAFF
>TRBV29-1|NA
CSVEGSYSSNYGYTF
>TRBV7-3|TRBD2
CASSLAGTSVGKETQYF
>TRBV30|NA
CAWSQAPGNQPQHF
>TRBV28|TRBD1
CASSFSDRAYEQYF
>TRBV9|NA
CASSVGPFGGRGEQFF
>TRBV4-1|TRBD1
CASSQVLTGGYYEQYF
>TRBV4-1|TRBD2
CASSHLVDSGGSTDTQYF
>TRBV5-1|NA
CASSFEGQPGELFF
>TRBV7-2|TRBD2
CASSSPLAGASYNEQFF
>TRBV27|NA
CASSLGGRVGNTEAFF
>TRBV27|TRBD2
CASSLAGGLQYF
>TRBV6-5|TRBD1
CASSYAGTGREKLFF
>TRBV5-1|NA
CASRAGTDTQYF
>TRBV5-4|NA
CASSPRGLVEDEQFF
>TRBV11-3|NA
CASRGNTGELFF
>TRBV5-4|TRBD1
CASSRDSVHGYTF
>TRBV28|NA
CASSGPGAGANVLTF
>TRBV29-1|TRBD2
CSVVPSGGSTDTQYF
>TRBV4-1|NA
CASSHISDTQYF
>TRBV5-1|TRBD2
CASSEARLAGATGELFF
>TRBV11-1|TRBD1
CASSLGPGGVTYEQYF
>TRBV14|TRBD2
CASSLRLAGGLLVSNEQFF
>TRBV9|NA
CASSPQGGLGETQYF
>TRBV7-2|NA
CASSHYREGTEAFF
>TRBV9|NA
CASSEGPSTDTQYF
>TRBV7-9|TRBD1
CASSLGTGGENQPQHF
>TRBV30|NA
CAWSLYAWGGGYTF
>TRBV5-1|NA
CASSLLSAASEAFF
>TRBV5-6|TRBD1
CASSRQGTLEQFF
>TRBV29-1|TRBD1
CSVGQGGWNEQYF
>TRBV29-1|TRBD1
CSVDSGGADTQYF
>TRBV20-1|NA
CSAKGSERAFF
>TRBV9|NA
CASSVVAETQYF
>TRBV6-5|NA
CASSYTGEMTDTQYF
>TRBV7-9|NA
CASTTGGHHYGYTF
>TRBV29-1|NA
CSVRPTDTQYF
>TRBV7-2|NA
CASSLDARKTEAFF
>TRBV30|TRBD1
CAWSVRSWTGGNSTYEQYF
>TRBV28|TRBD1
CASNGDSNYGYTF
>TRBV29-1|NA
CSAQGSPIGGYTF
>TRBV6-6|NA
CASSRRETQYF
>TRBV29-1|NA
CSAGTARNYGYTF
>TRBV12-5|NA
CASAPGTTYGYTF
>TRBV29-1|NA
CSVPLNVQSNYGYTF
>TRBV7-8|TRBD2
CASSSGTSFITYEQYF
>TRBV7-3|TRBD2
CASSSGTSGRFTDTQYF
>TRBV5-1|TRBD2
CASSLTTSGRSADTQYF
>TRBV5-1|NA
CASSFDRIQPQHF
>TRBV29-1|TRBD1
CSVLTGALTEAFF